This TCR beta chain was captured in a study of Ad26.COV2.S vaccination and SARS-CoV-2 variants. Germline V gene sequence: CDR1 SGHNT, CDR2 YYREEE (reference sequence). The CDR3 is made up of 14 amino acids. Trimming cost V 2 bases and J 2 bases, with 10 bases left between them. The table came from immunoSEQ multiplex PCR; TCRdb's copy has only in-frame clones and leaves some out. The sample lists hundreds of thousands of clones, around 89% seen once, with roughly 1.5% in the top ten. This clone has a single count. The antigen is undetermined. Regarding the study as a whole: It was vaccine recipients, not placebo recipients, who had the higher spike-specific TCR breadth. Quantification of TCR breadth and depth may have yielded underestimates of total T cell responses. The study found similar non-spike TCR breadth in vaccine and placebo recipients. Reportedly, after vaccination the spike-specific CD8+ and CD4+ T cell responses displayed substantial breadth.

Treatment described: 15 to 20 received Ad26.COV2.S at low or high dose, single or two shots; roughly five received placebo; per-sample allocation not given. Material that was analyzed had been drawn on day 63 after the first vaccine or placebo injection. This sequence was found in a person aged 18-65 years who received the Ad26.COV2.S COVID-19 vaccine or a placebo. The sequencing used peripheral blood, collected in a trial of Ad26.COV2.S vaccine versus placebo. The chain employs TRBV5-4 and TRBJ2-5; D uncertain. The CDR3 loop is CASSFLAGQETQYF. The CDR3 DNA is TGTGCCAGCAGCTTTCTTGCAGGACAAGAGACCCAGTACTTC.